This TCR beta chain emerged from a study of cytomegalovirus exposure and HLA in healthy donors. Study conclusions and caveats: The authors listed around 150 TCR beta chains as cytomegalovirus-associated.

PCR involved 60 Vbeta and 13 Jbeta primers. In the source study's methods: About 9.9 million of the approximately 80 million unique TCR beta chains counted in a later analysis were shared. Data came from immunoSEQ multiplex PCR; TCRdb stores just in-frame clones and leaves some out. V and J calls and clone size are those listed in that table; D and trimming were worked out from the DNA. The repertoire consists of under 200,000 clones, with about 85% occurring once and the leading ten covering roughly 2.5%. Worth noting for this clone: Its antigen remains unknown. An end of the junction does not agree with germline; a read error may underlie this.

The clonotype originates from a man in his thirties or forties in good health and CMV-seropositive. The specimen sequenced was PBMCs.

The CDR3 reads CSSSSSTDTQYF. Written as DNA, the CDR3 is TGTTCCAGCAGCTCAAGCACAGATACGCAGTATTTT. The chain recombines TRBV7-9 with TRBJ2-3; D is uncertain. CDR1 SEHNR and CDR2 FQNEAQ come from the germline V gene (reference sequence). The CDR3 totals 12 residues.